This T cell receptor (beta chain) was retrieved from a study of blood T cell repertoires in COVID-19. Measured with immunoSEQ multiplex PCR; TCRdb has only the in-frame clones, and not every one. The sample shows 120,000 to 150,000 clones, around 80% of them seen only once. There are 16 residues in the CDR3. CDR1 KGHSH and CDR2 LQKENI come from the germline V gene. V gave up 3 bases and J gave up 10 bases; unmatched junction bases: 12. V usage is TRBV18 and J usage is TRBJ1-6, with TRBD1 matching over 7 bases. Sequencing input: peripheral blood. The clonotype originates from a human donor in a cohort sampled during active COVID-19. The CDR3 protein is CASSPSATGVGSPLHF. As DNA, the CDR3 is TGTGCCAGCTCACCTTCTGCTACAGGGGTAGGCTCACCCCTCCACTTT.